This T cell receptor (beta chain) was profiled in a study of OX40 agonist ivuxolimab in advanced cancers. Study summary: The patients got ivuxolimab, which is an agonistic anti-OX40 (CD134) antibody. Three individuals attained partial responses, comprising one hepatocellular carcinoma case and two cutaneous melanoma cases. Regarding the study as a whole: Low normalized clonal expansion also occurred in some nonresponding patients.

The germline V gene encodes CDR1 SGHTS and CDR2 YDEGEE. The CDR3 covers 15 residues. V lost 6 bases to trimming and J lost 5 bases, with 17 bases between them. The sample holds a few counts of this clone. Its antigen is unidentified. Sequenced by immunoSEQ multiplex PCR; TCRdb stores in-frame clones only, minus some. The sample records just over 70,000 clones, 84% being singletons. The chain combines TRBV5-8 with TRBJ2-2, with D possibly being TRBD2 (5 bases). This clonotype was sampled from an adult with an advanced solid tumor such as melanoma, head and neck, liver or kidney cancer. This specimen consisted of CD4+ or CD8+ T cells sorted from blood, obtained in a trial of the OX40 agonist ivuxolimab. The CDR3 nucleotides are TGTGCCAGCACCTTCGCTAGCCCGGGAACCGGGGAGCTGTTTTTT. This translates into CASTFASPGTGELFF.